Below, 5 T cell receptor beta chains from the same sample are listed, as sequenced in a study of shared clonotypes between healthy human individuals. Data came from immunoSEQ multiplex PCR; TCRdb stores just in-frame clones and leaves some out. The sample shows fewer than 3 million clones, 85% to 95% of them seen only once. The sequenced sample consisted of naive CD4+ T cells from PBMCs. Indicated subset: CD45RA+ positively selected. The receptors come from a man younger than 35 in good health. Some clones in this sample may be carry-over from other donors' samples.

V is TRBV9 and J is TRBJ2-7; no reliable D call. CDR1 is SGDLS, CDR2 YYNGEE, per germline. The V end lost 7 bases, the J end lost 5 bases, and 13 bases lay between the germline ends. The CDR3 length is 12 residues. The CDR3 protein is CASGLEADEQYF. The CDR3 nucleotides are TGTGCCAGCGGGCTCGAGGCGGACGAGCAGTACTTC.

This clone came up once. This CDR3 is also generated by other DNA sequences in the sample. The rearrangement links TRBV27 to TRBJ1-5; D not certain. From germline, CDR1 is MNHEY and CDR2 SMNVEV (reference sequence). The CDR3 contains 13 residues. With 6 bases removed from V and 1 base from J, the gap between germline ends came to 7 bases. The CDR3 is CASRRESNQPQHF. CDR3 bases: TGTGCCAGCAGAAGGGAAAGCAATCAGCCCCAGCATTTT.

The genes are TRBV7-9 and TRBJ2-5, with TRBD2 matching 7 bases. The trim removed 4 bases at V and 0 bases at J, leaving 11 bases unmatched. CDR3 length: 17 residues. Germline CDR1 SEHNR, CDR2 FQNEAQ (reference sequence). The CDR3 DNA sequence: TGTGCCAGCAGCTCTCCAGGGCTAGCGGTGTACCAAGAGACCCAGTACTTC. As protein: CASSSPGLAVYQETQYF.

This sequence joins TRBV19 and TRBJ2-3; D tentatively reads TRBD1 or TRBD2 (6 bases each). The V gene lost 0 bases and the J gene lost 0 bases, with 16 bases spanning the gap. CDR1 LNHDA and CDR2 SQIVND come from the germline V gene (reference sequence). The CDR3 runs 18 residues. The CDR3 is CASSIDLGASASTDTQYF. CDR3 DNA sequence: TGTGCCAGTAGTATAGATCTGGGGGCTAGCGCCAGCACAGATACGCAGTATTTT.

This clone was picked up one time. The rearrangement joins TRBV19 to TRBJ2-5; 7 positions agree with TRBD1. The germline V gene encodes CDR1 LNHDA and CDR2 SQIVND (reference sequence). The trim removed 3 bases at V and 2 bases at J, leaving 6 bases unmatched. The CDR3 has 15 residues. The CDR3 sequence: CASSIYRGRQETQYF. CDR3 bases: TGTGCCAGTAGTATCTACAGGGGTCGGCAAGAGACCCAGTACTTC.